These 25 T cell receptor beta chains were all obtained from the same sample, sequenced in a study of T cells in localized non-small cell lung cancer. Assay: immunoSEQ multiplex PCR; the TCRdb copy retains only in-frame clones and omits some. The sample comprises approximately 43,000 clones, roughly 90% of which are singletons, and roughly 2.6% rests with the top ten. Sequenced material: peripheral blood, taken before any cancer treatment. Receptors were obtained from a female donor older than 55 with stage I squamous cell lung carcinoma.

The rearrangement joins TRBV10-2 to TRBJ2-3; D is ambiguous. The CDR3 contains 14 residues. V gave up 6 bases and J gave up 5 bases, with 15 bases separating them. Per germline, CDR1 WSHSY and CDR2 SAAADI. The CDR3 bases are TGCGCCAGCAGAGCCCGACCATTAGTAGATACGCAGTATTTT. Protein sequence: CASRARPLVDTQYF.

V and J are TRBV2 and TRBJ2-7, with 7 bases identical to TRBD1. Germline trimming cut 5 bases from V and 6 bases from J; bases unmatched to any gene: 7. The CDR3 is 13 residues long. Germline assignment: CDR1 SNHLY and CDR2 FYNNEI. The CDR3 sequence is CASSINRGSEQYF. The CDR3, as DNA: TGTGCCAGCAGTATTAACAGGGGAAGCGAGCAGTACTTC.

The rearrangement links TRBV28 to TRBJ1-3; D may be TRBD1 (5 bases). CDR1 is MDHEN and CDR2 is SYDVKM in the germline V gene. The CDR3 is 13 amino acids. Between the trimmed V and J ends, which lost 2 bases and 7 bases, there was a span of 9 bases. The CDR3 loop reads CASSLRGGNTIYF. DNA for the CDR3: TGTGCCAGCAGTTTAAGGGGAGGGAACACCATATATTTT.

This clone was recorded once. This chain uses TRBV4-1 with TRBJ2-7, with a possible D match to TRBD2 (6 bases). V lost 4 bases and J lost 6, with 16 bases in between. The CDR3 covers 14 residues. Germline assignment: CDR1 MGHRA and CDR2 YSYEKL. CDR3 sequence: CASSRGDFLSEQYF. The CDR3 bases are TGCGCCAGCAGCCGCGGGGACTTCCTATCCGAGCAGTACTTC.

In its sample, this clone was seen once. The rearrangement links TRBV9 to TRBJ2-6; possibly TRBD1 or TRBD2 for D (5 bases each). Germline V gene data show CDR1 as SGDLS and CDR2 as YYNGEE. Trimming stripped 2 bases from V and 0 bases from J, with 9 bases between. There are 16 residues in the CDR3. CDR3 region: CASSVEGSSGANVLTF. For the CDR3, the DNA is TGTGCCAGCAGCGTCGAGGGGAGCTCTGGGGCCAACGTCCTGACTTTC. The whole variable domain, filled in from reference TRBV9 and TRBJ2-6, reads DSGVTQTPKHLITATGQRVTLRCSPRSGDLSVYWYQQSLDQGLQFLIQYYNGEERAKGNILERFSAQQFPDLHSELNLSSLELGDSALYFCASSVEGSSGANVLTFGAGSRLTVL.

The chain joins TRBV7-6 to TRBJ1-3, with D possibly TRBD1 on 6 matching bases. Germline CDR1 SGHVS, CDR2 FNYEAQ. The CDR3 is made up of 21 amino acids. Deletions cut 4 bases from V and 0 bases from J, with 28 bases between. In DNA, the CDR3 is TGTGCCAGCAGCTACGCCCCCCCCGCCCACCGAACAGGGTACTCTGGAAACACCATATATTTT. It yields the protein CASSYAPPAHRTGYSGNTIYF.

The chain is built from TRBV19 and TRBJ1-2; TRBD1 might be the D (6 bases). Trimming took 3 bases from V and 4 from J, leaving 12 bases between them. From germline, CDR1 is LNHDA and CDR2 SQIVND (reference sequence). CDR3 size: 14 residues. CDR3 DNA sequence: TGTGCCAGTAGTATGCGGGGGCGCACCTATGGCTACACCTTC. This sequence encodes CASSMRGRTYGYTF. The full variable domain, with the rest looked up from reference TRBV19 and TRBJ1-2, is DGGITQSPKYLFRKEGQNVTLSCEQNLNHDAMYWYRQDPGQGLRLIYYSQIVNDFQKGDIAEGYSVSREKKESFPLTVTSAQKNPTAFYLCASSMRGRTYGYTFGSGTRLTVV.

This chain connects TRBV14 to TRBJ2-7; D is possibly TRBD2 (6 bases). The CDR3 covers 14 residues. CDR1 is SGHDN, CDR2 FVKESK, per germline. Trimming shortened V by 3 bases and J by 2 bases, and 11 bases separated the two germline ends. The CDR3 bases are TGTGCCAGCAGCCATTGGAGGGAGACCTACGAGCAGTACTTC. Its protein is CASSHWRETYEQYF. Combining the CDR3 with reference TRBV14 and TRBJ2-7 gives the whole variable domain EAGVTQFPSHSVIEKGQTVTLRCDPISGHDNLYWYRRVMGKEIKFLLHFVKESKQDESGMPNNRFLAERTGGTYSTLKVQPAELEDSGVYFCASSHWRETYEQYFGPGTRLTVT.

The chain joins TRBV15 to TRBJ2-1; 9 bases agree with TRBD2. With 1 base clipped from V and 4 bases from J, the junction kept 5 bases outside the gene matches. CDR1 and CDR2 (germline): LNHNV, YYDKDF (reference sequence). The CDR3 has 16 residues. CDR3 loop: CATSRVASGTYNEQFF. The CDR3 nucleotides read TGTGCCACCAGCAGAGTCGCTAGCGGGACTTACAATGAGCAGTTCTTC.

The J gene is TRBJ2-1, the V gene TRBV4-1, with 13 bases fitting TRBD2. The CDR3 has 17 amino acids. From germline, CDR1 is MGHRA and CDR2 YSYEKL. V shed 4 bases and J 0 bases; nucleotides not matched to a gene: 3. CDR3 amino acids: CASSLGLAGPSYNEQFF. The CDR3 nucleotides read TGCGCCAGCAGCCTGGGACTAGCGGGACCCTCCTACAATGAGCAGTTCTTC.

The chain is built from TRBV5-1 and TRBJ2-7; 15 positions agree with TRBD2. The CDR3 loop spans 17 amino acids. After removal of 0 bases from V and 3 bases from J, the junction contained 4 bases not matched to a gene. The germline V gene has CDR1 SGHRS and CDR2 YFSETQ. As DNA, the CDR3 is TGCGCCAGCAGCTTGGCCTGGACTAGCGGGAGGGACTACGAGCAGTACTTC. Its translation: CASSLAWTSGRDYEQYF. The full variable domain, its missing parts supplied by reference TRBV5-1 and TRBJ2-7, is KAGVTQTPRYLIKTRGQQVTLSCSPISGHRSVSWYQQTPGQGLQFLFEYFSETQRNKGNFPGRFSGRQFSNSRSEMNVSTLELGDSALYLCASSLAWTSGRDYEQYFGPGTRLTVT.

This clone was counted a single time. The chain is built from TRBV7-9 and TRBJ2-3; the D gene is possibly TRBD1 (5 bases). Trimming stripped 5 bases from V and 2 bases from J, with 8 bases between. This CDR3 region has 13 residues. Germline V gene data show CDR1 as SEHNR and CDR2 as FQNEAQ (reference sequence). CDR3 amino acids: CASSLDTTDTQYF. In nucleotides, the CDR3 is TGTGCCAGCAGCCTGGACACCACAGATACGCAGTATTTT.

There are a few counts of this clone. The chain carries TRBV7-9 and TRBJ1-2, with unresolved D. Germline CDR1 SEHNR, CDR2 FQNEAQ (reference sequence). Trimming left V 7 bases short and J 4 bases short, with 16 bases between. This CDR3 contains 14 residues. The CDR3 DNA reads TGTGCCAGCACCCATAGACGGATTCTCTATGGCTACACCTTC. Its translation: CASTHRRILYGYTF.

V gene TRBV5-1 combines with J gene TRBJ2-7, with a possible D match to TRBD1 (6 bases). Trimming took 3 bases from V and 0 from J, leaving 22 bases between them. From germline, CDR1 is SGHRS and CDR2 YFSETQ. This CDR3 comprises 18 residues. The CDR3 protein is CASSSRPDQGRPSYEQYF. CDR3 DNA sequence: TGCGCCAGCAGCTCGCGCCCTGATCAGGGGCGCCCCTCCTACGAGCAGTACTTC.

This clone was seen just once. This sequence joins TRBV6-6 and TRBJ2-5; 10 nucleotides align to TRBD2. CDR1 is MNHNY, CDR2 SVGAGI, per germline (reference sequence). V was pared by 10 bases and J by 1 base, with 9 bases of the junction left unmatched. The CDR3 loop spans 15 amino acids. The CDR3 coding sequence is TGTGCCACCCAGGTCACTAGCGGGACCCAAGAGACCCAGTACTTC. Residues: CATQVTSGTQETQYF.

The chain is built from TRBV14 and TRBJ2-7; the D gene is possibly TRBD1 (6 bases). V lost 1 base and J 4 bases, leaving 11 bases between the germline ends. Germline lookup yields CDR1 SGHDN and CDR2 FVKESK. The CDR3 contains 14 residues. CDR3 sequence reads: CASSQVTGRYEQYF. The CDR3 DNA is TGTGCCAGCAGCCAAGTAACAGGGCGTTACGAGCAGTACTTC.

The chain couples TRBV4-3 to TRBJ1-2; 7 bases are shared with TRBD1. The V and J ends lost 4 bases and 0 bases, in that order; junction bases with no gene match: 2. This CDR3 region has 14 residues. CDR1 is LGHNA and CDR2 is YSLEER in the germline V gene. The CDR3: CASSPGQTNYGYTF. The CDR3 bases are TGCGCCAGCAGCCCGGGACAGACTAACTATGGCTACACCTTC.

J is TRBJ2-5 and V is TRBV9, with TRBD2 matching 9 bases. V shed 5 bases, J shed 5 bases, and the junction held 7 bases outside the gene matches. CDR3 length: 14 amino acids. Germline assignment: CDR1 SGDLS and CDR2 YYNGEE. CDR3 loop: CASSLAGVWETQYF. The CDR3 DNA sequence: TGTGCCAGCAGTTTAGCGGGAGTGTGGGAGACCCAGTACTTC.

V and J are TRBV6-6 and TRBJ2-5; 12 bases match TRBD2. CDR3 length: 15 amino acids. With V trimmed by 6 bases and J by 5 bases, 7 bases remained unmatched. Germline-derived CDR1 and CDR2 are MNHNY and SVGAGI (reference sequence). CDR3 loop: CASSRTSGMGETQYF. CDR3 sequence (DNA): TGTGCCAGCAGCAGGACTAGCGGGATGGGGGAGACCCAGTACTTC.

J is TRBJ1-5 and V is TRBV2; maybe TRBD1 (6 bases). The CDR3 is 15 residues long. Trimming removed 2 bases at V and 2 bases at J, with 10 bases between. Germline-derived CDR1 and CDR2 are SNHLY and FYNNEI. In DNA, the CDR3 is TGTGCCAGCAGTGAATGGAGACAGGGCAATCAGCCCCAGCATTTT. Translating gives CASSEWRQGNQPQHF.

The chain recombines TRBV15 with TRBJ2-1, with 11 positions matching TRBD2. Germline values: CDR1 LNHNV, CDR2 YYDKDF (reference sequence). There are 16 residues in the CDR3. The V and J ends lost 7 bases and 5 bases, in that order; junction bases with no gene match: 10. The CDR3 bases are TGTGCCACCAAGGCTAGCGGGAGGCGTACCCACAATGAGCAGTTCTTC. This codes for CATKASGRRTHNEQFF.

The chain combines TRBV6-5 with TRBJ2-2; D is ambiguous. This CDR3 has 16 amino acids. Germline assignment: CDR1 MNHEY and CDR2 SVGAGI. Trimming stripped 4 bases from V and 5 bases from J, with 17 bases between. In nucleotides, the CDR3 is TGTGCCAGCAGTTTCTTATCGACGGTTGAAACCGGGGAGCTGTTTTTT. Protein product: CASSFLSTVETGELFF.

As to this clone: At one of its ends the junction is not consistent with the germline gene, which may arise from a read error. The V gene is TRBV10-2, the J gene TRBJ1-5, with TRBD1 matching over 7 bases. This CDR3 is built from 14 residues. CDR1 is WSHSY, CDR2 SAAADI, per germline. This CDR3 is CASRTGTENQSQHF. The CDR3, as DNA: TGCGCCAGCCGAACCGGGACAGAGAATCAGTCCCAGCATTTT.

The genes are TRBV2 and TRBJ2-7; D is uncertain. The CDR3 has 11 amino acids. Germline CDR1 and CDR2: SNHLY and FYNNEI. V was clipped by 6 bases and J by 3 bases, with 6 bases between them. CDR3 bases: TGTGCCAGCAGAGGGAACTACGAGCAGTACTTC. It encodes CASRGNYEQYF.

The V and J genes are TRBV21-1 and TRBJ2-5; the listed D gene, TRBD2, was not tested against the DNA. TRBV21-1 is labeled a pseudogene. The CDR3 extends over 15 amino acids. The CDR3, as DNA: TGTGCCAGCAGCAAAGGTAGTAGCGGGAGAGAGACCCAGTACTTC. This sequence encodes CASSKGSSGRETQYF.